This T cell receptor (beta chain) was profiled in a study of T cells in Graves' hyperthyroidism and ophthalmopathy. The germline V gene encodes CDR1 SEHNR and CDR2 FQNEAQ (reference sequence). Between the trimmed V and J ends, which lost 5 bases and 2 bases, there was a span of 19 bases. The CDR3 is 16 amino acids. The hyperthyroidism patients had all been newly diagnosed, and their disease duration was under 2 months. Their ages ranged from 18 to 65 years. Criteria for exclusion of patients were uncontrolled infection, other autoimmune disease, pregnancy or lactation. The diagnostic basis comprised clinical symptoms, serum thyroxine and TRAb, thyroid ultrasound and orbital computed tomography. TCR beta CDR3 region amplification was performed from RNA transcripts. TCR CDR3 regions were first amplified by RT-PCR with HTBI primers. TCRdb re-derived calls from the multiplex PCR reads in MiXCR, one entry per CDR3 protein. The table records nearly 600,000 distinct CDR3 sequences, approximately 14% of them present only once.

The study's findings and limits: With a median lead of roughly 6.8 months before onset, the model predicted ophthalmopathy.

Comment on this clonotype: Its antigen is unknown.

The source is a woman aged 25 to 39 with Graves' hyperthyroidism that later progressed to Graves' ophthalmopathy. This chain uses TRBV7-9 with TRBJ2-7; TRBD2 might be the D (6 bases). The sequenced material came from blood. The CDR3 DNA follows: TGTGCCAGCAGCGTAGGGGTCGGGGACTCCGCCTACGAGCAGTACTTC. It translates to CASSVGVGDSAYEQYF. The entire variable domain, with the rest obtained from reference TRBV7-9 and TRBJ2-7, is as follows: DTGVSQNPRHKITKRGQNVTFRCDPISEHNRLYWYRQTLGQGPEFLTYFQNEAQLEKSRLLSDRFSAERPKGSFSTLEIQRTEQGDSAMYLCASSVGVGDSAYEQYFGPGTRLTVT.